This TCR delta chain was captured by sequencing in a study of gamma-delta chains in newborns, infants, children. CDR3 length: 23 amino acids. Trimming took 5 bases from V and 0 from J, leaving 37 bases between them. The germline gives CDR1 TSWWSYY, CDR2 QGS. TCRdb called clones from the reads again using CATT. This repertoire shows fewer than 5,500 delta-chain clones, approximately 35% found once; its top ten account for around an eighth. This TCR was sampled from a child who received the measles vaccine. This chain links TRDV1 with TRDJ1; D might be TRDD3 (8 bases). The sequenced sample was blood. As DNA, the CDR3 is TGTGCTCTTGGGTCGATTCTCCTACCCCTTCCTCGCCTACTGGGGGCATACACCGATAAACTCATCTTT. Encoded protein: CALGSILLPLPRLLGAYTDKLIF.